What follows is one T cell receptor beta chain and its context. What it recognizes is unknown. This CDR3 is 11 amino acids long. V gave up 3 bases and J gave up 9 bases; unmatched junction bases: 4. The germline gives CDR1 DFQATT, CDR2 SNEGSKA (reference sequence). The data derive from a study of T cell responses to AZD1222 COVID-19 vaccine. Study context: Investigators merged groups given second doses at roughly 4 or roughly 12 weeks. Study-level results: Two AZD1222 doses significantly raised spike-specific TCR breadth and depth over controls. Clonal diversity was possibly underestimated, and white British individuals and females predominated among donors. Reportedly, nearly half of unique spike TCRs recognized epitopes outside B.1.351/B.1.1.7 mutations.

Generated by immunoSEQ multiplex PCR, the TCRdb table keeps only in-frame clones and is missing some. The sample includes some 100,000 clones, less than 90% of them seen just once. The chain couples TRBV20-1 to TRBJ2-7, with 8 bases that match TRBD1. The source was peripheral blood, collected on day 0 of AZD1222 vaccination. The clonotype originates from an adult in good health. The CDR3 sequence: CSARGQDAQYF. The CDR3 nucleotides are TGCAGTGCTAGGGGACAGGATGCGCAGTACTTC.